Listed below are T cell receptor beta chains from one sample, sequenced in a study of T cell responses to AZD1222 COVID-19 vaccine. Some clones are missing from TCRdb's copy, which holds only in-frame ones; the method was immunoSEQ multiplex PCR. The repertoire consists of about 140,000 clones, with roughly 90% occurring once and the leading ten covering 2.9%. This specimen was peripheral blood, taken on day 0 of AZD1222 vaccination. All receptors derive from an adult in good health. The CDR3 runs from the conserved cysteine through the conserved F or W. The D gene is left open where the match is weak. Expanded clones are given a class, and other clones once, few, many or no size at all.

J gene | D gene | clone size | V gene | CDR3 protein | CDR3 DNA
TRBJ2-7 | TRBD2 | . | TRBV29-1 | CSAGGTRNEQYF | TGCAGCGCGGGGGGGACTAGGAACGAGCAGTACTTC
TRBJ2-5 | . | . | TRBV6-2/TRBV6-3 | CASSYWRDSFQETQYF | TGTGCCAGCAGTTACTGGCGGGACAGCTTCCAAGAGACCCAGTACTTC
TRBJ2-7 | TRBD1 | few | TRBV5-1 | CASSWGTGAYEQYF | TGCGCCAGCAGCTGGGGGACAGGGGCCTACGAGCAGTACTTC
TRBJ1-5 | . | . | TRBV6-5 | CASSLGASNQPQHF | TGTGCCAGCAGTTTGGGGGCTAGCAATCAGCCCCAGCATTTT
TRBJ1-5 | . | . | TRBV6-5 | CASSFGRGNQPQHF | TGTGCCAGCAGTTTTGGACGGGGAAATCAGCCCCAGCATTTT
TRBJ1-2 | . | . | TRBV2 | CASSVEGSLYGYTF | TGTGCCAGCAGTGTAGAGGGCAGCTTATATGGCTACACCTTC
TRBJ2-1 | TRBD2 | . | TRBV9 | CASSVMSSGNEQFF | TGTGCCAGCAGCGTAATGTCTAGCGGCAATGAGCAGTTCTTC
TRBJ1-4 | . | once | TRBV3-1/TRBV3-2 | CASSQGTDRKLFF | TGTGCCAGCAGCCAAGGGACCGATAGGAAACTGTTTTTT
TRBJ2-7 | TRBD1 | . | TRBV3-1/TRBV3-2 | CASSPGQGVGTRKVKQYF | TGTGCCAGCAGCCCCGGACAGGGGGTAGGGACTAGAAAAGTGAAGCAGTACTTC
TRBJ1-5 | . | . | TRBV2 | CASSDSFGGNQPQHF | TGTGCCAGCAGTGACAGTTTCGGGGGCAATCAGCCCCAGCATTTT
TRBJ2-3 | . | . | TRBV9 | CASSAGVSPSTDTQYF | TGTGCCAGCAGCGCCGGGGTTAGCCCCAGCACAGATACGCAGTATTTT
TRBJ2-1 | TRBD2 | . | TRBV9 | CASSPSGSPGEQFF | TGTGCCAGCAGCCCTAGCGGGAGCCCGGGGGAGCAGTTCTTC
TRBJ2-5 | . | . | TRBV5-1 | CASSPLGGSIVQETQYF | TGCGCCAGCAGCCCCTTGGGGGGTTCGATCGTCCAAGAGACCCAGTACTTC
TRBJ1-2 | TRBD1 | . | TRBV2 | CASSGQGNYGYTF | TGTGCCAGCAGCGGACAGGGTAACTATGGCTACACCTTC
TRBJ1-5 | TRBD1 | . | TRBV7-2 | CASSLGTGWFNQPQHF | TGTGCCAGCAGCTTAGGGACAGGGTGGTTCAATCAGCCCCAGCATTTT
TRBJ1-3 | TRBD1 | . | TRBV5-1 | CASSSNPRDRAFSGNTIYF | TGCGCCAGCAGCTCCAACCCCCGGGACAGGGCTTTCTCTGGAAACACCATATATTTT
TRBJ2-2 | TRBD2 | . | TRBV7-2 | CASSVTTLGLAGNTGELFF | TGTGCCAGCAGCGTTACCACCCTAGGACTAGCGGGGAACACCGGGGAGCTGTTTTTT
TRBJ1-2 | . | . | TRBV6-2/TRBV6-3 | CASSRDPGRRDNGYTF | TGTGCCAGCAGTCGCGATCCGGGACGAAGAGACAATGGCTACACCTTC
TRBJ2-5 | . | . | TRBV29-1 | CSVATSRVETQYF | TGCAGCGTCGCAACAAGCAGGGTGGAGACCCAGTACTTC
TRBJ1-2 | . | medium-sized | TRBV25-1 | CASSPGTLESYGYTF | TGTGCCAGCAGTCCAGGGACCCTCGAATCGTATGGCTACACCTTC
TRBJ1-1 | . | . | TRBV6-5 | CASSYGSSQARVAFF | TGTGCCAGCAGTTACGGGTCGAGTCAAGCGAGGGTAGCTTTCTTT
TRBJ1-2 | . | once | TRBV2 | CASSAHRKRWGYTF | TGTGCCAGCAGTGCCCACAGGAAGAGATGGGGCTACACCTTC
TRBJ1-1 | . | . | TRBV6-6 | CASTLGPNTEAFF | TGTGCCAGCACCCTTGGGCCAAACACTGAAGCTTTCTTT
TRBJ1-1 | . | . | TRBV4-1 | CASSQGADRNTEAFF | TGCGCCAGCAGCCAAGGGGCCGACAGGAACACTGAAGCTTTCTTT
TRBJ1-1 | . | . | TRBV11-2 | CASRASRQSRAFF | TGTGCCAGCAGGGCCTCTCGACAGTCTAGGGCTTTCTTT
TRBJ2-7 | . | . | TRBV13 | CASTLRGVTYEQYF | TGTGCCAGCACCCTACGAGGGGTAACCTACGAGCAGTACTTC
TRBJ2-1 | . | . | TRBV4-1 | CASSLWGAPYNEQFF | TGCGCCAGCAGCCTTTGGGGGGCACCTTACAATGAGCAGTTCTTC
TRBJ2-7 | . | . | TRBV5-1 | CASSLATGTYYEQYF | TGCGCCAGCAGCTTGGCCACAGGGACCTACTACGAGCAGTACTTC
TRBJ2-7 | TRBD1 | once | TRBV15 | CATSRGDRGGSYEQYF | TGTGCCACCAGCAGAGGTGACAGGGGTGGAAGCTACGAGCAGTACTTC
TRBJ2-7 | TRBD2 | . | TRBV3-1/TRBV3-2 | CASSRHPFAGGSYEQYF | TGTGCCAGCAGCCGACACCCCTTTGCGGGGGGCTCCTACGAGCAGTACTTC
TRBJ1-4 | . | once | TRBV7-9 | CASTDVQGANEKLFF | TGTGCCAGCACCGATGTACAGGGTGCTAATGAAAAACTGTTTTTT
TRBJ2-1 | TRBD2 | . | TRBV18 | CASSPREVAGHVYNEQFF | TGTGCCAGCTCACCACGGGAGGTAGCGGGTCACGTCTACAATGAGCAGTTCTTC
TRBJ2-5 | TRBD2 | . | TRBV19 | CASSLTSGVYQETQYF | TGTGCCAGTAGTTTGACTAGCGGGGTGTACCAAGAGACCCAGTACTTC
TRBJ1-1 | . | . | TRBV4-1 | CASSQDPRGPNTEAFF | TGCGCCAGCAGCCAAGATCCAAGGGGCCCGAACACTGAAGCTTTCTTT
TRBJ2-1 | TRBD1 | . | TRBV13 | CASRAGGPYNEQFF | TGTGCCAGCAGGGCAGGGGGCCCCTACAATGAGCAGTTCTTC
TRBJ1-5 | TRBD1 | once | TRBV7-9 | CASSRGQANQPQHF | TGTGCCAGCAGTCGAGGACAGGCAAATCAGCCCCAGCATTTT
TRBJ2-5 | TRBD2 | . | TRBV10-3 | CAINRAGIEQETQYF | TGTGCCATCAACCGAGCGGGGATTGAACAAGAGACCCAGTACTTC
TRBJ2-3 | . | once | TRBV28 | CASSLRNTDTQYF | TGTGCCAGCAGTTTACGGAACACAGATACGCAGTATTTT
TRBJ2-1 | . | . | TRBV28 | CASSSAESSYNEQFF | TGTGCCAGCAGTTCAGCGGAAAGCTCCTACAATGAGCAGTTCTTC
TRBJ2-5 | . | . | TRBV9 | CASSPRTRGETQYF | TGTGCCAGCAGCCCCCGGACACGTGGGGAGACCCAGTACTTC